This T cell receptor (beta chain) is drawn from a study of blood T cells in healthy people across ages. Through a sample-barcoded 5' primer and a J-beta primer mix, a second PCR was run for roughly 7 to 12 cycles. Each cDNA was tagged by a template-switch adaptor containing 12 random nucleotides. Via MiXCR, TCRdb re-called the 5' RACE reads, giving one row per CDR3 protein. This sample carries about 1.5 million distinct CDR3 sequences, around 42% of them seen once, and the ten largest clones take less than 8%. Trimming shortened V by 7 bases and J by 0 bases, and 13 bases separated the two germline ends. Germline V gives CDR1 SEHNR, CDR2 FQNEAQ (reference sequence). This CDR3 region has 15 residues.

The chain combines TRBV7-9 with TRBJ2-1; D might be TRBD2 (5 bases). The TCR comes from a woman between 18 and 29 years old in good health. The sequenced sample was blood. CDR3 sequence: CASNPSWDSYNEQFF. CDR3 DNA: TGTGCCAGCAACCCTAGCTGGGACTCCTACAATGAGCAGTTCTTC.